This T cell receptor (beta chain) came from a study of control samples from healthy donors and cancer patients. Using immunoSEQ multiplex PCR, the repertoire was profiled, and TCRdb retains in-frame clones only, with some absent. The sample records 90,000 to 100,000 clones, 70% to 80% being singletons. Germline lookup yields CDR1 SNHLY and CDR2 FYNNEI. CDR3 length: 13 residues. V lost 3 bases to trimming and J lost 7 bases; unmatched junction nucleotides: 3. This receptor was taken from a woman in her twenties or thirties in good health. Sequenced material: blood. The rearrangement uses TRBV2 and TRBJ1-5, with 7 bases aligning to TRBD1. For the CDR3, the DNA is TGTGCCAGCAGTGAGACGGGACAGCAGCCCCAGCATTTT. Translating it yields CASSETGQQPQHF.